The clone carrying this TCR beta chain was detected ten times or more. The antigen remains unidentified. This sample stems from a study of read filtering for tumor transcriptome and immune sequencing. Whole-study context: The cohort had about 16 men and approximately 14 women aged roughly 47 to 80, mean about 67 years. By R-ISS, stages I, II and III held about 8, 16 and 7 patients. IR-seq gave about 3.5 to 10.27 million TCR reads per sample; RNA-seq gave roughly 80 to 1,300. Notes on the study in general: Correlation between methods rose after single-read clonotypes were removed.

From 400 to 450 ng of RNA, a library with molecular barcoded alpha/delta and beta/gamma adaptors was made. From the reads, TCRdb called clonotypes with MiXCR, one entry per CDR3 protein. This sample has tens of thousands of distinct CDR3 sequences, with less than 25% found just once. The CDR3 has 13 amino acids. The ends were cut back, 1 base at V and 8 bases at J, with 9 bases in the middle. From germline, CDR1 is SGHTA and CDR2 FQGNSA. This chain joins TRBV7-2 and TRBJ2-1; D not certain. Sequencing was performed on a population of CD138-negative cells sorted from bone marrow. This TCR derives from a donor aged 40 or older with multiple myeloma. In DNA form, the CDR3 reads TGTGCCAGCAGCTTAGAACCAGCCGATGAGCAGTTCTTC. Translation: CASSLEPADEQFF. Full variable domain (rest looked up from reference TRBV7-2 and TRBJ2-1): GAGVSQSPSNKVTEKGKDVELRCDPISGHTALYWYRQSLGQGLEFLIYFQGNSAPDKSGLPSDRFSAERTGGSVSTLTIQRTQQEDSAVYLCASSLEPADEQFFGPGTRLTVL.